One sample yielded the 5 T cell receptor beta chains listed below, sequenced in a study of blood T cell repertoires in COVID-19. The assay was immunoSEQ multiplex PCR, and TCRdb's table has in-frame clones only and misses some. This table holds 150,000 to 190,000 clones, approximately 73% found once. Input material: peripheral blood. The receptors come from a woman aged 80 or over with acute or convalescent COVID-19.

The V and J genes are TRBV2 and TRBJ1-6; D is ambiguous. This CDR3 contains 14 residues. CDR1 and CDR2 (germline): SNHLY, FYNNEI. Trimming pared 6 bases from V and 10 bases from J, leaving 16 bases between. CDR3 region: CASSPGGRRSPLHF. The CDR3 nucleotides are TGTGCCAGCAGCCCGGGCGGGCGCCGATCACCCCTCCACTTT.

This chain joins TRBV6-5 and TRBJ2-5; TRBD1 agrees at 9 bases. V shed 5 bases, J shed 5 bases, and the junction held 3 bases outside the gene matches. The germline V gene encodes CDR1 MNHEY and CDR2 SVGAGI. The CDR3 extends over 13 amino acids. The DNA for the CDR3 is TGTGCCAGCAGTCGCGACAGGGGGGAGACCCAGTACTTC. Translation gives CASSRDRGETQYF.

This clone was seen a handful of times. The chain carries TRBV6-5 and TRBJ1-3; 7 nucleotides align to TRBD1. CDR3 length: 15 amino acids. Trimming removed 6 bases from V and 0 bases from J; junction bases left unmatched: 5. Germline loops: CDR1 MNHEY, CDR2 SVGAGI. CDR3 in DNA: TGTGCCAGCAGCTCGGGACAGCTCTCTGGAAACACCATATATTTT. Amino acids: CASSSGQLSGNTIYF.

This clone is a singleton in its sample. The chain joins TRBV19 to TRBJ2-5, with 8 positions matching TRBD2. Losses at the gene ends were 1 base for V and 5 bases for J; bases not matched to a gene: 6. Germline-derived CDR1 and CDR2 are LNHDA and SQIVND (reference sequence). This CDR3 is 15 amino acids long. This chain's CDR3 is CASSIGAGRVETQYF. The CDR3 DNA reads TGTGCCAGTAGTATAGGAGCCGGGAGGGTCGAGACCCAGTACTTC.

This clone occurred once. The chain recombines TRBV19 with TRBJ2-7; no reliable D call. Germline CDR1 is LNHDA and CDR2 is SQIVND (reference sequence). Trimming stripped 4 bases from V and 5 bases from J, with 18 bases between. The CDR3 is 15 residues long. This CDR3 reads CASSKSWQENNEQYF. CDR3 DNA sequence: TGTGCCAGTAGTAAATCCTGGCAGGAAAATAACGAGCAGTACTTC.